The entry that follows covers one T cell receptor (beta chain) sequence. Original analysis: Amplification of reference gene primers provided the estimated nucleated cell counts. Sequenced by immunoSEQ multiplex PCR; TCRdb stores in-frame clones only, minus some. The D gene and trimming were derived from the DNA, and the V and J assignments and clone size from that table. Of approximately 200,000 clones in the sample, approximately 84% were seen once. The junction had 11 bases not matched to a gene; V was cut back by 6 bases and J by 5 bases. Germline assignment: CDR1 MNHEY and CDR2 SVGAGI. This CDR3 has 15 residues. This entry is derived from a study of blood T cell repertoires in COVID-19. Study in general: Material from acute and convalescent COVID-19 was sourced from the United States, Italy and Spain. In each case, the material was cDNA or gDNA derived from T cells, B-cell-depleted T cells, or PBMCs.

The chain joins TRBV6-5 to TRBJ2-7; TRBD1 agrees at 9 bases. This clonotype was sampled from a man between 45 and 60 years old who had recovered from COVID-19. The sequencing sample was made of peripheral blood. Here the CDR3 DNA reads TGTGCCAGCAGGCGAGGCCTTACAGGGGGCGACGAGCAGTACTTC. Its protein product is CASRRGLTGGDEQYF.